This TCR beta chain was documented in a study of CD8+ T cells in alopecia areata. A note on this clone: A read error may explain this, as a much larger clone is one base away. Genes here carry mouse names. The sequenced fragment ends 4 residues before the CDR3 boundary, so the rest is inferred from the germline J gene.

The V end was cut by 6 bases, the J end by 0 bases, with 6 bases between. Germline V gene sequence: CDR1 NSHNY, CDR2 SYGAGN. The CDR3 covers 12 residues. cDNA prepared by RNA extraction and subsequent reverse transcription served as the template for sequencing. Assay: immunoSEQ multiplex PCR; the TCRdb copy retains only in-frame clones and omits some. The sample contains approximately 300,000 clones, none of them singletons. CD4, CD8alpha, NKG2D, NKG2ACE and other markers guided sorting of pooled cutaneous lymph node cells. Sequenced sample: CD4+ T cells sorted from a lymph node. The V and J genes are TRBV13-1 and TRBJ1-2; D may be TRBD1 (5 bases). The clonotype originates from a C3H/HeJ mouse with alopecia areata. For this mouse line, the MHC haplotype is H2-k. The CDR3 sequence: CASKTANSDYTF. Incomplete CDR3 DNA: TGTGCCAGCAAGACAGCAAACTCC.